These 5 T cell receptor beta chains came from one sample sequenced in a study of cytomegalovirus exposure and HLA in healthy donors. The PCR had 60 Vbeta and 13 Jbeta primers. The table came from immunoSEQ multiplex PCR; TCRdb's copy has only in-frame clones and leaves some out. This repertoire comprises about 120,000 clones; its ten largest clones make up 5.5% to 8%. The sequenced sample consisted of PBMCs. These receptors came from a man in his forties or fifties in good health and CMV-seropositive.

The V and J genes are TRBV2 and TRBJ2-1; TRBD2 matches at 9 bases. V was pared by 5 bases and J by 3 bases, with 2 bases of the junction left unmatched. Germline CDR1 SNHLY, CDR2 FYNNEI. The length of the CDR3 is 14 residues. The CDR3 is CASSSSGSYNEQFF. The CDR3 bases are TGTGCCAGCAGTAGTAGCGGGAGCTACAATGAGCAGTTCTTC.

The chain joins TRBV7-2 to TRBJ2-5; weak D call: TRBD2 (5 bases). This CDR3 contains 14 residues. Trimming cost V 0 bases and J 4 bases, with 9 bases left between them. Germline CDR1 SGHTA, CDR2 FQGNSA. The CDR3 is CASSLAGVLETQYF. CDR3 coding DNA: TGTGCCAGCAGCTTAGCGGGAGTACTAGAGACCCAGTACTTC.

V is TRBV27 and J is TRBJ1-2; D may be TRBD1 (6 bases). Trimming pared 5 bases from V and 4 bases from J, leaving 20 bases between. Germline-derived CDR1 and CDR2 are MNHEY and SMNVEV (reference sequence). The CDR3 is 16 amino acids. CDR3 loop: CASSTLPGQGLYGYTF. Written as DNA, the CDR3 is TGTGCCAGCAGTACATTGCCGGGACAAGGTCTCTATGGCTACACCTTC.

The gene calls are TRBV10-3 and TRBJ1-2; TRBD1 agrees at 7 bases. Germline-derived CDR1 and CDR2 are ENHRY and SYGVKD. V was clipped by 7 bases and J by 8 bases; unmatched bases: 13. The CDR3 sequence is 14 residues long. The CDR3 DNA reads as TGTGCCATCACTTTGAGACAGGGATTCGGGGGCTACACCTTC. It translates to CAITLRQGFGGYTF.

The chain employs TRBV7-9 and TRBJ2-1; 7 bases are a match to TRBD2. With V trimmed by 8 bases and J by 7 bases, 11 bases remained unmatched. The CDR3 extends over 14 amino acids. Germline values: CDR1 SEHNR, CDR2 FQNEAQ (reference sequence). The CDR3 loop is CASGWDYNNNEQFF. The CDR3 DNA follows: TGTGCCAGCGGATGGGACTACAACAATAATGAGCAGTTCTTC.